This TCR beta chain was observed in a study of blood T cell repertoires in COVID-19. Study information: Collection of acute and convalescent COVID-19 samples took place in the United States, Italy and Spain. PBMCs, B-cell-depleted T cells, or T cells provided the cDNA or gDNA that made up the material.

V was shortened by 11 bases and J by 10 bases, with 27 bases between the two germline ends. This CDR3 spans 14 amino acids. Germline lookup yields CDR1 LGHDT and CDR2 YNNKEL (reference sequence). In this sample, this clone turned up a few times. Methods used by the authors: Estimated nucleated cell counts came from reference gene primer amplification. The repertoire was sequenced with immunoSEQ multiplex PCR; TCRdb's copy has only in-frame clones and lacks some. The V and J calls and clone size come from that table; D and trimming were worked out from the DNA. The sample consists of 89,000 or so clones, 70% to 85% of them appearing once.

The TCR sequence derives from a human donor in a cohort sampled during active COVID-19. The chain links TRBV3-1 (or the pseudogene TRBV3-2) to TRBJ2-7, with D possibly TRBD1 on 5 matching bases. Sequencing input: peripheral blood. CDR3 in amino acids: CASRPPQTEVDQYF. The CDR3 coding sequence is TGTGCCTCCCGCCCGCCCCAGACAGAGGTCGATCAGTACTTC.